The clone carrying this TCR beta chain is classed as medium-sized. Exposure to brentuximab vedotin varied, and each patient had relapsed following autologous stem cell transplantation. Assay used: immunoSEQ multiplex PCR; TCRdb lists only in-frame clones, some missing. Of around 13,000 clones detected, roughly 78% appear once; the ten largest clones hold under 30%. CDR1 SEHNR and CDR2 FQNEAQ come from the germline V gene (reference sequence). The CDR3 covers 16 residues. The ends were cut back, 8 bases at V and 6 bases at J, with 23 bases in the middle. The data stem from a study of PD-1 blockade in classical Hodgkin lymphoma.

The sample in question was peripheral blood mononuclear cells (PBMCs), obtained at baseline. This clonotype was obtained from a human donor with classical Hodgkin lymphoma. The gene calls are TRBV7-9 and TRBJ2-1; D possibly corresponds to TRBD2 (5 bases). The CDR3 DNA follows: TGTGCCAGCGACGAGGGTGTGGGCCGACTGTTCAATGAGCAGTTCTTC. Translation gives CASDEGVGRLFNEQFF.